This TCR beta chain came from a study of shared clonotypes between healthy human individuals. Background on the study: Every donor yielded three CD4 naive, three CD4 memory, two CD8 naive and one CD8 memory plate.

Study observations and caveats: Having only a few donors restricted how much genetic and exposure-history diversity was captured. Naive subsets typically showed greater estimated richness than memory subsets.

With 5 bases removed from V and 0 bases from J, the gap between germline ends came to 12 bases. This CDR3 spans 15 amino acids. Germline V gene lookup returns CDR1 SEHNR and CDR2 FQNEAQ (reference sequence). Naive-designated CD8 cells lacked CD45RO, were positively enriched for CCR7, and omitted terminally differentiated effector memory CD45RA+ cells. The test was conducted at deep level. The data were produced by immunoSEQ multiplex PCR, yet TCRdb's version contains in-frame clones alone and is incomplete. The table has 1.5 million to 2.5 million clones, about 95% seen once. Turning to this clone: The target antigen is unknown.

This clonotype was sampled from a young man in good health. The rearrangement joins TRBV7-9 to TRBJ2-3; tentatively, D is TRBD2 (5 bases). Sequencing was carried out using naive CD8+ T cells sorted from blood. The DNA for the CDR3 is TGTGCCAGCAGCCCGACGACGGGGAGCACAGATACGCAGTATTTT. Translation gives CASSPTTGSTDTQYF.